One sample yielded the 12 T cell receptor beta chains listed below, sequenced in a study of OX40 agonist ivuxolimab in advanced cancers. The assay was immunoSEQ multiplex PCR, and TCRdb's table has in-frame clones only and misses some. The repertoire holds approximately 77,000 clones, with about 90% as singletons. The specimen was CD4+ or CD8+ T cells sorted from blood, collected in a trial of the OX40 agonist ivuxolimab. These receptors came from an adult with an advanced solid tumor such as melanoma, head and neck, liver or kidney cancer.

The J gene is TRBJ1-2, the V gene TRBV9, with TRBD1 matching 8 bases. J gave up 8 bases and V 4 bases, and 19 bases lay outside the gene matches. Germline CDR1 is SGDLS and CDR2 is YYNGEE. The CDR3 consists of 17 residues. The CDR3 DNA is TGTGCCAGCAGCCCCTCGGGGACCTCGGACAGGGTGGGCGGCTACACCTTC. Its protein product is CASSPSGTSDRVGGYTF.

V gene TRBV19 combines with J gene TRBJ1-2, with D possibly TRBD1 on 5 matching bases. V lost 6 bases and J lost 4, with 21 bases in between. This CDR3 region has 16 residues. The germline V gene encodes CDR1 LNHDA and CDR2 SQIVND (reference sequence). This chain's CDR3 is CASSPLGGGSGYGYTF. CDR3 nucleotide sequence: TGTGCCAGTAGCCCGCTCGGGGGAGGGAGTGGCTATGGCTACACCTTC.

V is TRBV28 and J is TRBJ2-7; TRBD2 is a possible D gene (6 bases). V was clipped by 5 bases and J by 7 bases, with 15 bases between them. Germline lookup yields CDR1 MDHEN and CDR2 SYDVKM. This CDR3 spans 13 amino acids. The CDR3 coding sequence is TGTGCCAGCAGTCTCCCTACTAGCCGTGAGCAGTACTTC. Residues: CASSLPTSREQYF.

This clone came up a few times. This chain connects TRBV27 to TRBJ1-1, with TRBD1 matching over 8 bases. This CDR3 spans 17 amino acids. J was trimmed by 1 base and V by 5 bases; bases with no gene match: 12. Germline V CDR1 and CDR2: MNHEY, SMNVEV (reference sequence). The CDR3 loop reads CASSPDRATLPNTEAFF. For the CDR3, the DNA is TGTGCCAGCAGTCCGGACAGGGCCACCCTTCCGAACACTGAAGCTTTCTTT.

V is TRBV27 and J is TRBJ2-2; weak D call: TRBD1 (6 bases). CDR1 MNHEY and CDR2 SMNVEV come from the germline V gene (reference sequence). CDR3 length: 15 residues. V dropped 5 bases and J dropped 4 bases, with 14 bases sitting between them. CDR3 DNA sequence: TGTGCCAGCAGTCTCTCCCCAGGGGTCACCGGGGAGCTGTTTTTT. Its protein is CASSLSPGVTGELFF.

Here the CDR3 reads CASSRGGTNSNQPQHF. CDR3 coding DNA: TGTGCCAGCAGCCGCGGGGGAACTAATAGCAATCAGCCCCAGCATTTT. The rearrangement joins TRBV5-4 to TRBJ1-5; maybe TRBD1 (5 bases). Trimming removed 4 bases from V and 0 bases from J, with 14 bases in between. The CDR3 length is 16 residues. CDR1 and CDR2 from the germline V gene are SGHNT and YYREEE (reference sequence).

The V and J genes are TRBV4-2 and TRBJ2-1, with 9 bases lining up with TRBD2. The CDR3 is 16 residues long. The germline V gene encodes CDR1 LGHNA and CDR2 YNFKEQ. V shed 5 bases and J 3 bases; nucleotides not matched to a gene: 8. CDR3 sequence (DNA): TGTGCCAGCAGCTTAGCGCGGGGGGGCTTCTACAATGAGCAGTTCTTC. Translation gives CASSLARGGFYNEQFF.

The chain has TRBV11-3 and TRBJ1-1; D might be TRBD1 (6 bases). Germline loops: CDR1 SGHNT, CDR2 YENEEA. V lost 5 bases and J 1 base, leaving 11 bases between the germline ends. The CDR3 is 14 residues long. CDR3 in amino acids: CASSHRTENTEAFF. DNA for the CDR3: TGTGCCAGCAGCCACCGGACAGAGAACACTGAAGCTTTCTTT.

This sequence joins TRBV27 and TRBJ2-7, with TRBD1 matching over 8 bases. The ends lost 6 bases at V and 2 bases at J; junction bases unmatched: 12. CDR3 length: 16 amino acids. CDR1 is MNHEY, CDR2 SMNVEV, per germline (reference sequence). CDR3 coding DNA: TGTGCCAGCAGCCCCTTTTTTACAGGGGGGACCTACGAGCAGTACTTC. This encodes CASSPFFTGGTYEQYF.

The CDR3, as DNA: TGCGCCAGCAGCTTGGAGGTCGGTCAATACGAGCAGTACTTC. Encoded protein: CASSLEVGQYEQYF. This rearrangement joins TRBV5-1 to TRBJ2-7; D uncertain. Germline V gene sequence: CDR1 SGHRS, CDR2 YFSETQ. The CDR3 sequence is 14 residues long. V was trimmed by 0 bases and J by 4 bases, leaving 11 bases between them. Drawing the rest from reference TRBV5-1 and TRBJ2-7, the complete variable domain is KAGVTQTPRYLIKTRGQQVTLSCSPISGHRSVSWYQQTPGQGLQFLFEYFSETQRNKGNFPGRFSGRQFSNSRSEMNVSTLELGDSALYLCASSLEVGQYEQYFGPGTRLTVT.

The chain joins TRBV6-5 to TRBJ1-5; unclear D gene. The CDR3 is 16 residues long. CDR1 is MNHEY, CDR2 SVGAGI, per germline. V was trimmed by 0 bases and J by 3 bases, leaving 12 bases between them. DNA for the CDR3: TGTGCCAGCAGTTACTCGAGCCAGCCCTTCAATCAGCCCCAGCATTTT. Translating gives CASSYSSQPFNQPQHF.

This clone occurred once. The V and J genes are TRBV6-5 and TRBJ1-3, with 10 bases matching TRBD1. The germline CDR1 and CDR2 sequences are MNHEY and SVGAGI. The CDR3 runs 15 residues. J was trimmed by 3 bases and V by 4 bases; bases with no gene match: 3. This CDR3 reads CASSFGTGVGNTIYF. CDR3 DNA: TGTGCCAGCAGTTTTGGGACAGGGGTTGGAAACACCATATATTTT.